What follows is one T cell receptor beta chain and its context. The antigen is unknown. The Oncomine TCR Beta short-read assay was what sequenced the DNA obtained from cultured CD4+ T cells. Scientists extracted genomic DNA from CD4+ T cells grown in culture. TCRdb fed the PCR reads into MiXCR, producing one record per CDR3 protein. This sample has some 11,000 distinct CDR3 sequences, with around three quarters found just once. Per the germline V gene, CDR1 is DFQATT and CDR2 is SNEGSKA (reference sequence). The CDR3 is 15 amino acids. V was shortened by 3 bases and J by 10 bases, with 21 bases between the two germline ends. The treatment was: roughly 10-day PBMC culture with coronavirus spike peptide pools or control peptides (ViraFEST assay). These data originate in a study of vaccination and CD4 T cells after COVID-19. Study context: Convalescents were six males and four females, two of them Hispanic. Overlapping peptides of the spike proteins of SARS-CoV-2, HCoV-NL63, HCoV-OC43 and HCoV-229E were used for cell stimulation. Study-wide findings and caveats: Among reactive clones from convalescent patients, a median approximately 86% appeared only post-vaccination.

The clonotype was recovered from a human donor who had recovered from COVID-19. Sequences were obtained from CD4+ T cells from blood, cultured in vitro. The chain joins TRBV20-1 to TRBJ1-4, with D possibly matching TRBD1 (6 bases). CDR3 sequence (DNA): TGCAGTGCTAGTCGTGGGGGGGCGCAGAGTCTAAAACTGTTTTTT. It yields the protein CSASRGGAQSLKLFF.